This T cell receptor beta chain was retrieved from a study of blood T cell repertoires in COVID-19. For the study at large: Both acute and convalescent COVID-19 samples were obtained from the United States, Italy and Spain. T cells, B-cell-depleted T cells, or PBMCs supplied cDNA or gDNA.

This CDR3 has 13 residues. V was clipped by 6 bases and J by 7 bases; unmatched bases: 4. Germline V lookup: CDR1 LNHDA, CDR2 SQIVND (reference sequence). The table came from immunoSEQ multiplex PCR; TCRdb's copy has only in-frame clones and leaves some out. The sample carries 120,000 to 150,000 clones, over 80% recorded once. The chain couples TRBV19 to TRBJ1-4; 8 bases map to TRBD1. Material: peripheral blood. This receptor was identified in a man aged 55 to 69 with active or convalescent COVID-19. This chain's CDR3 is CASSTTGGEKLFF. Here the CDR3 DNA reads TGTGCCAGTAGCACCACAGGGGGTGAAAAACTGTTTTTT.